Below are 9 T cell receptor beta chains sequenced from a single sample in a study of cytomegalovirus exposure and HLA in healthy donors. The PCR used 60 Vbeta and 13 Jbeta primers. The repertoire was sequenced with immunoSEQ multiplex PCR; TCRdb's copy has only in-frame clones and lacks some. The table lists over 80,000 clones, 82% of them singletons. The sample comprised PBMCs. These receptors were taken from a man aged 25 to 40 in good health and CMV-seropositive.

The chain joins TRBV7-9 to TRBJ2-1, with a possible D match to TRBD2 (5 bases). This CDR3 region has 16 residues. In germline, CDR1 is SEHNR, CDR2 FQNEAQ (reference sequence). Trimming took off 1 base at V and 2 bases at J, with 12 bases between the two ends. The CDR3 DNA is TGTGCCAGCAGCTTAGGCTTGCGAGGGACCTACAATGAGCAGTTCTTC. Encoded protein: CASSLGLRGTYNEQFF.

In the case of this clone: One junction end does not reproduce the germline sequence, and a read error may be involved. The J gene is TRBJ1-2, the V gene TRBV7-9; D unclear. The CDR3 extends over 12 amino acids. Germline lookup yields CDR1 SEHNR and CDR2 FQNEAQ (reference sequence). The CDR3 sequence: CSSSLGPYGYTF. CDR3 in DNA: TGTTCCAGCAGCTTAGGGCCCTATGGCTACACCTTC.

A word on this clone: At one end, the junction sequence differs from germline, possibly due to a read error. This sequence joins TRBV5-6 and TRBJ2-1; 10 bases line up with TRBD1. Germline V CDR1 and CDR2: SGHDT, YYEEEE. This CDR3 spans 11 amino acids. CDR3 sequence (DNA): TGTGCCAGCAGCTCTGACAGGGGGCGCATCTTC. Its protein is CASSSDRGRIF.

This chain uses TRBV28 with TRBJ1-1; no reliable D call. The CDR3 sequence is 12 residues long. CDR1 is MDHEN, CDR2 SYDVKM, per germline. The V end was cut by 5 bases, the J end by 11 bases, with 15 bases between. CDR3 in DNA: TGTGCCAGCAGTCCCTCCCTGAGGTATGCTTTCTTT. It specifies CASSPSLRYAFF. Supplemented by reference TRBV28 and TRBJ1-1, the full variable domain reads DVKVTQSSRYLVKRTGEKVFLECVQDMDHENMFWYRQDPGLGLRLIYFSYDVKMKEKGDIPEGYSVSREKKERFSLILESASTNQTSMYLCASSPSLRYAFFGQGTRLTVV.

The V call is TRBV10-3, the J call TRBJ2-7, with D possibly being TRBD1 (5 bases). Germline CDR1 ENHRY, CDR2 SYGVKD. V was shortened by 8 bases and J by 0 bases, with 14 bases between the two germline ends. The CDR3 sequence is 14 residues long. CDR3 loop: CAIARSQDSYEQYF. The CDR3 nucleotides are TGTGCCATCGCACGATCACAGGACTCCTACGAGCAGTACTTC.

The CDR3 DNA reads TGTGCCAGCAGCCCCACCGGGACAGGGGATGCCGGGGAGCTGTTTTTT. This translates into CASSPTGTGDAGELFF. This chain links TRBV5-4 with TRBJ2-2; TRBD1 matches 10 bases. This CDR3 comprises 16 residues. Trimming at V came to 4 bases and at J to 6 bases, leaving 9 bases not matched to a gene. Germline CDR1 is SGHNT and CDR2 is YYREEE (reference sequence).

This clone was detected only a few times. V usage is TRBV7-9 and J usage is TRBJ2-7; 9 bases are shared with TRBD1. Germline V gene data show CDR1 as SEHNR and CDR2 as FQNEAQ (reference sequence). V lost 2 bases and J lost 2; bases outside the gene matches: 7. CDR3 length: 16 amino acids. The DNA for the CDR3 is TGTGCCAGCAGCTTAAAGGGACAGGGCTTTACCTACGAGCAGTACTTC. Protein product: CASSLKGQGFTYEQYF.

The chain joins TRBV7-7 to TRBJ2-1, with TRBD2 matching over 10 bases. In germline, CDR1 is SSHAT, CDR2 FNYEAQ (reference sequence). The CDR3 is 13 residues long. The junction had 4 bases not matched to a gene; V was cut back by 5 bases and J by 9 bases. This CDR3 is CASSQGLAVEQFF. The CDR3 DNA sequence: TGTGCCAGCAGCCAAGGACTAGCGGTTGAGCAGTTCTTC. Looking up the rest from reference TRBV7-7 and TRBJ2-1 gives the full variable domain: GAGVSQSPRYKVTKRGQDVTLRCDPISSHATLYWYQQALGQGPEFLTYFNYEAQPDKSGLPSDRFSAERPEGSISTLTIQRTEQRDSAMYRCASSQGLAVEQFFGPGTRLTVL.

This chain joins TRBV6-5 and TRBJ2-7, with 9 positions matching TRBD1. J was trimmed by 5 bases and V by 0 bases; bases with no gene match: 5. CDR3 size: 15 residues. From germline, CDR1 is MNHEY and CDR2 SVGAGI. CDR3 sequence: CASSYSGTGRNEQYF. The CDR3 DNA reads as TGTGCCAGCAGTTACTCCGGGACAGGGAGGAACGAGCAGTACTTC.